Listed here are 17 T cell receptor beta chains from one sample, sequenced in a study of blood T cell repertoires in COVID-19. This table comes from immunoSEQ multiplex PCR, and its TCRdb copy is limited to in-frame clones, with some not included. The sample yields 200,000 or so clones, roughly 90% seen once. Source material: peripheral blood. These receptor sequences come from a man aged 55-75 years who had recovered from COVID-19.

The rearrangement uses TRBV19 and TRBJ1-5, with TRBD1 matching over 8 bases. This CDR3 spans 17 amino acids. Germline CDR1 reads LNHDA; CDR2 reads SQIVND (reference sequence). V dropped 7 bases and J dropped 4; count of bases not matched to a gene: 15. The CDR3 DNA reads as TGTGCCAGTAAGCCCTCTGGCAGGGGGCCTTGGAATCAGCCCCAGCATTTT. Translation: CASKPSGRGPWNQPQHF.

V usage is TRBV27 and J usage is TRBJ2-5, with a tentative D call TRBD2 (5 bases). The CDR3 runs 13 residues. Trimming took 3 bases from V and 4 from J, leaving 9 bases between them. The V gene's germline CDR1 is MNHEY and CDR2 SMNVEV (reference sequence). CDR3 DNA sequence: TGTGCCAGCAGTTTTTACCGGGGAGAGACCCAGTACTTC. Protein product: CASSFYRGETQYF.

This clone has a handful of counts. This chain links TRBV5-1 with TRBJ1-2; D is uncertain. The CDR3 extends over 13 amino acids. V shed 0 bases and J shed 7 bases, with 10 bases lying between them. Germline CDR1 and CDR2: SGHRS and YFSETQ. The CDR3 region has the DNA TGCGCCAGCAGCTTGGGTGGGGAGACTGGCTACACCTTC. Its translation is CASSLGGETGYTF. Drawing the rest from reference TRBV5-1 and TRBJ1-2, the complete variable domain is KAGVTQTPRYLIKTRGQQVTLSCSPISGHRSVSWYQQTPGQGLQFLFEYFSETQRNKGNFPGRFSGRQFSNSRSEMNVSTLELGDSALYLCASSLGGETGYTFGSGTRLTVV.

J is TRBJ2-1 and V is TRBV27, with TRBD2 matching over 7 bases. The CDR3 runs to 12 residues. V shed 4 bases, J shed 7 bases, and the junction held 1 base outside the gene matches. CDR1 MNHEY and CDR2 SMNVEV come from the germline V gene (reference sequence). The CDR3 DNA reads as TGTGCCAGCAGTTACGGGAGGAATGAGCAGTTCTTC. Translating it yields CASSYGRNEQFF.

This clone was seen only once. The rearrangement joins TRBV11-2 to TRBJ2-3; no clear D. Trimming left V 0 bases short and J 1 base short, with 8 bases between. Germline V gene lookup returns CDR1 SGHAT and CDR2 FQNNGV. The CDR3 totals 15 residues. The CDR3 nucleotides are TGTGCCAGCAGCTTAGATGGCCGCCGCACAGATACGCAGTATTTT. It encodes CASSLDGRRTDTQYF.

The chain combines TRBV9 with TRBJ2-2, with 11 bases lining up with TRBD1. Germline assignment: CDR1 SGDLS and CDR2 YYNGEE. J lost 5 bases, V lost 2 bases, and 5 bases had no gene match. The CDR3 is 16 residues long. For the CDR3, the DNA is TGTGCCAGCAGCGTTTTAGGGACAGGGGGAACCGGGGAGCTGTTTTTT. It codes for CASSVLGTGGTGELFF.

Here the CDR3 DNA reads TGTGCCAGCAGCCCTAGGACTAGCGGGGGCGAGCAGTACTTC. Amino acid sequence: CASSPRTSGGEQYF. The chain employs TRBV5-4 and TRBJ2-7; 13 bases align to TRBD2. Trimming took 4 bases from V and 6 from J; bases not matched to a gene: 4. Per germline, CDR1 SGHNT and CDR2 YYREEE (reference sequence). This CDR3 has 14 residues.

The CDR3 nucleotides read TGTGCCAGCAGTGAACCCCTCGGGACTAGCGGGAGAAAAGATGAGCAGTTCTTC. It is translated as CASSEPLGTSGRKDEQFF. The J gene is TRBJ2-1, the V gene TRBV2; TRBD2 agrees at 14 bases. The CDR3 is made up of 18 amino acids. The J segment lost 8 bases and the V segment lost 2 bases, leaving 11 bases of the junction unmatched. The V gene's germline CDR1 is SNHLY and CDR2 FYNNEI.

The chain couples TRBV7-9 to TRBJ2-5; 9 bases match TRBD1. The V gene end was trimmed by 5 bases and the J gene end by 0 bases; junction bases not matched to a gene: 4. This CDR3 has 15 amino acids. Germline CDR1 SEHNR, CDR2 FQNEAQ (reference sequence). This CDR3 is CASSPGQGYQETQYF. DNA for the CDR3: TGTGCCAGCAGCCCGGGACAGGGCTACCAAGAGACCCAGTACTTC. Supplemented by reference TRBV7-9 and TRBJ2-5, the full variable domain reads DTGVSQNPRHKITKRGQNVTFRCDPISEHNRLYWYRQTLGQGPEFLTYFQNEAQLEKSRLLSDRFSAERPKGSFSTLEIQRTEQGDSAMYLCASSPGQGYQETQYFGPGTRLLVL.

The chain is built from TRBV7-9 and TRBJ2-1, with 16 bases lining up with TRBD2. Looked up from germline, CDR1 is SEHNR and CDR2 is FQNEAQ (reference sequence). This CDR3 region has 15 residues. The CDR3 spells CAPGLAGGQYNEQFF. CDR3 nucleotide sequence: TGTGCTCCGGGACTAGCGGGAGGGCAATACAATGAGCAGTTCTTC.

The chain is built from TRBV7-2 and TRBJ1-3, with unresolved D. The CDR3 totals 15 residues. V lost 1 base and J 0 bases, leaving 7 bases between the germline ends. Germline assignment: CDR1 SGHTA and CDR2 FQGNSA. The CDR3 nucleotides read TGTGCCAGCAGCTTAGGCCCGGGCTCTGGAAACACCATATATTTT. Its translation: CASSLGPGSGNTIYF.

J is TRBJ2-3 and V is TRBV15; perhaps TRBD2 as D (5 bases). The CDR3 loop spans 14 amino acids. Germline CDR1 and CDR2: LNHNV and YYDKDF (reference sequence). Trimming pared 5 bases from V and 1 base from J, leaving 10 bases between. For the CDR3, the DNA is TGTGCCACCAGCCGCCTTAGCGGCACAGATACGCAGTATTTT. Translated, it gives CATSRLSGTDTQYF. Combining the CDR3 with reference TRBV15 and TRBJ2-3 gives the whole variable domain DAMVIQNPRYQVTQFGKPVTLSCSQTLNHNVMYWYQQKSSQAPKLLFHYYDKDFNNEADTPDNFQSRRPNTSFCFLDIRSPGLGDTAMYLCATSRLSGTDTQYFGPGTRLTVL.

The chain recombines TRBV3-1 (or the pseudogene TRBV3-2) with TRBJ2-3; 8 nucleotides align to TRBD2. The length of the CDR3 is 14 residues. Unmatched junction bases numbered 5, after V lost 8 bases and J lost 1 base. The germline V gene has CDR1 LGHDT and CDR2 YNNKEL (reference sequence). The CDR3 protein is CASGAGGRTDTQYF. As DNA, the CDR3 is TGTGCCAGCGGGGCGGGAGGCCGCACAGATACGCAGTATTTT.

The V and J genes are TRBV11-2 and TRBJ2-1, with TRBD2 identical over 9 bases. Germline loops: CDR1 SGHAT, CDR2 FQNNGV. The CDR3 runs to 16 residues. The V gene end was trimmed by 1 base and the J gene end by 9 bases; junction bases not matched to a gene: 10. In DNA form, the CDR3 reads TGTGCCAGCAGCTTAGTTTCCAGCGGGGGGCAGGGTGAGCAGTTCTTC. Amino acid sequence: CASSLVSSGGQGEQFF.

This chain uses TRBV5-5 with TRBJ1-3, with D unresolved. The V gene lost 4 bases and the J gene lost 0 bases, with 11 bases spanning the gap. Germline CDR1 is SGHKS and CDR2 is YYEKEE (reference sequence). The CDR3 consists of 15 residues. The CDR3, as DNA: TGTGCCAGCAGCCCCATGCAGTACTCTGGAAACACCATATATTTT. This encodes CASSPMQYSGNTIYF.

The rearrangement joins TRBV28 to TRBJ2-5; 8 nucleotides match TRBD2. This CDR3 contains 14 residues. Germline loops: CDR1 MDHEN, CDR2 SYDVKM. Unmatched junction bases numbered 4, after V lost 5 bases and J lost 2 bases. CDR3 nucleotides: TGTGCCAGCAGTCCGGGAGGGAGACAAGAGACCCAGTACTTC. Encoded protein: CASSPGGRQETQYF.

The genes are TRBV11-2 and TRBJ1-1; D gene uncertain. Germline V lookup: CDR1 SGHAT, CDR2 FQNNGV. The CDR3 extends over 14 amino acids. V was pared by 3 bases and J by 4 bases, with 12 bases between. The CDR3 DNA is TGTGCCAGCAGCTTTTCCCCCGGCGGCACTGAAGCTTTCTTT. As protein: CASSFSPGGTEAFF.